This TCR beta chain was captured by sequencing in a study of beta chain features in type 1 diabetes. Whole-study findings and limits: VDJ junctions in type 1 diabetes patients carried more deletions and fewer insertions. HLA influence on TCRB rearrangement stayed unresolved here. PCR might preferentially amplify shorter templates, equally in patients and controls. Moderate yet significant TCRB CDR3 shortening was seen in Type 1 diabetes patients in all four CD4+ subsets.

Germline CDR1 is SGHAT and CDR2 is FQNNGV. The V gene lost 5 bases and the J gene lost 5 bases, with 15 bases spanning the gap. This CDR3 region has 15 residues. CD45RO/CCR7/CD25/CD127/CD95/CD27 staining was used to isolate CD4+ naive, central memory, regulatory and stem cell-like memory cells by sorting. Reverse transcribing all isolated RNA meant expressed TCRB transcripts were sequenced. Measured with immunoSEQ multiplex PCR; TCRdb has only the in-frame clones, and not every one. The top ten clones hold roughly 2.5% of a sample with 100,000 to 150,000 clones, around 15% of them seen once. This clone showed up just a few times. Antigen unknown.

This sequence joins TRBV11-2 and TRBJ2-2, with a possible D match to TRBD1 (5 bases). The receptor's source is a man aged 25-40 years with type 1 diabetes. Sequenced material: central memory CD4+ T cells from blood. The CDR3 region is CASSAQAQGTGELFF. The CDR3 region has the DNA TGTGCCAGCAGCGCGCAAGCCCAGGGAACCGGGGAGCTGTTTTTT.